The T cell receptor (beta chain) under discussion was sequenced for a study of a mutant IDH1 vaccine in newly diagnosed glioma. The wider study: Standard pretreatment was either radiotherapy, temozolomide, or, for most, radiochemotherapy with temozolomide. Study findings and constraints: Researchers report vaccine-induced immune responses in over 90% of patients.

Libraries were prepared by immunoSEQ multiplex PCR; TCRdb keeps only in-frame clonotypes and omits some of them. The profile shows approximately 84,000 clones, about 81% of them singletons. Per germline, CDR1 MNHEY and CDR2 SMNVEV (reference sequence). The CDR3 is made up of 15 amino acids. After removal of 3 bases from V and 3 bases from J, the junction contained 7 bases not matched to a gene. With respect to this clone: Its antigen is not identified.

Time point specified: week 47, end of study. Doses comprised 300 ug of mutant IDH1 20-mer peptide each, plus topical imiquimod. This chain links TRBV27 with TRBJ2-5, with 7 positions matching TRBD2. Sample: PBMCs, taken from a glioma patient whose treatment included an IDH1 peptide vaccine. This TCR came from a man aged 40-50 years with glioma. The CDR3 DNA reads TGTGCCAGCAGTTTCGGTAGCGGGCTAGAAGAGACCCAGTACTTC. Translated, it gives CASSFGSGLEETQYF.